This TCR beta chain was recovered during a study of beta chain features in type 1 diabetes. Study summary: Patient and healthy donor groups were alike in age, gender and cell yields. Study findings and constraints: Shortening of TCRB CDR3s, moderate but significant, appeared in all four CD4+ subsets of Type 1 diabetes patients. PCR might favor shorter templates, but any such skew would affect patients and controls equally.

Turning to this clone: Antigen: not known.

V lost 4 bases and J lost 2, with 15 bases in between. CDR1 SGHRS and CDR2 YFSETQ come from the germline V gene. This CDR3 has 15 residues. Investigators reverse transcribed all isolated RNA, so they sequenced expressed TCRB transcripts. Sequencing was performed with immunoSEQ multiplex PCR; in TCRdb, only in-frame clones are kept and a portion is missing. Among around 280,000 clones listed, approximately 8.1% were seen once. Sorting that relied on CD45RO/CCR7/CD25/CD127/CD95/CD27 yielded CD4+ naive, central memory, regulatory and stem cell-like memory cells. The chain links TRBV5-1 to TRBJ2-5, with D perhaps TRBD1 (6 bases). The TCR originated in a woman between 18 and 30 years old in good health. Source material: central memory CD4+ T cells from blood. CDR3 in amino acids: CASSPEVGQQETQYF. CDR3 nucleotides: TGCGCCAGCAGCCCGGAAGTCGGACAGCAAGAGACCCAGTACTTC.